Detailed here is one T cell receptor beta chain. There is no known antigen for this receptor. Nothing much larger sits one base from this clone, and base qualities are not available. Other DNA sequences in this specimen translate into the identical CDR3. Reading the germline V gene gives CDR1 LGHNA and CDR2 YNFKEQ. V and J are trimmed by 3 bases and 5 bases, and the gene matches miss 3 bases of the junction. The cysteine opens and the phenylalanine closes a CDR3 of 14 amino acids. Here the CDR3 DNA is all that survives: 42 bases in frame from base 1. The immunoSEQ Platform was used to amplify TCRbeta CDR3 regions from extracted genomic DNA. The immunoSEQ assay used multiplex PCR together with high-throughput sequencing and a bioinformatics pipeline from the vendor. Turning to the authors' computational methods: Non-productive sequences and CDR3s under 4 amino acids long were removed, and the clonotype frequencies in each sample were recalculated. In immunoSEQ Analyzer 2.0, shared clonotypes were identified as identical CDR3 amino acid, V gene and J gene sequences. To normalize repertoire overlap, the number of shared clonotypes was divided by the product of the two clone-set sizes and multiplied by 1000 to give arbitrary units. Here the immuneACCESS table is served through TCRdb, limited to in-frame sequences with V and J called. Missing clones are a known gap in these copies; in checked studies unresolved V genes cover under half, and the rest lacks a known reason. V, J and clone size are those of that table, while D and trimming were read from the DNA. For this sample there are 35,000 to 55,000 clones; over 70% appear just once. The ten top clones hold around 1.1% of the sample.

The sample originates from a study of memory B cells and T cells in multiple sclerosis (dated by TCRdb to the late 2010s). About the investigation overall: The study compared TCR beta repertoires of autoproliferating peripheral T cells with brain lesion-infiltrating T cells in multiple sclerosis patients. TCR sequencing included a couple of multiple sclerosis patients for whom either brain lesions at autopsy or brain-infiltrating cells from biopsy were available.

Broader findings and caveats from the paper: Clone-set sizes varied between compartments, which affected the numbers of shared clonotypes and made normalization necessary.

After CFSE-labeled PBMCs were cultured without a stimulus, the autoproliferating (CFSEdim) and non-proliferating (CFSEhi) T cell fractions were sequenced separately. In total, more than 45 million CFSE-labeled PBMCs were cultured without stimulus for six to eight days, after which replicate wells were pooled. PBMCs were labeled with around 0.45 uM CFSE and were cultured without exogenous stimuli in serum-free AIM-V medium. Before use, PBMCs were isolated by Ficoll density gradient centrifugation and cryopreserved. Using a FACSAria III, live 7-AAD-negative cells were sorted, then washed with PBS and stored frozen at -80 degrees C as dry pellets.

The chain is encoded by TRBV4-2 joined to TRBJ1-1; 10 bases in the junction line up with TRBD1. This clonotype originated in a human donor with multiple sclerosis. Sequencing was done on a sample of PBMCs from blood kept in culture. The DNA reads TGTGCCAGCAGCCACCCGGGACAGGGGACTGAAGCTTTCTTT. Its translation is CASSHPGQGTEAFF.